What follows describes a single T cell receptor (beta chain). Its antigen remains unknown. The sample belongs to a study of post-analysis software for immune sequencing data. About the study: Relapsing-remitting, secondary progressive and progressive-relapsing forms made up the multiple sclerosis disease courses. Findings and limits, study-wide: Multiple sclerosis was associated with a significant reduction in normalized Chao1 diversity relative to controls. Relative to controls, patients had about five TRBV segments at higher frequency, with TRBV5-6, TRBV5-1 and TRBV20-1 among these.

Unique molecular identifiers tagged the TCR beta cDNA libraries. Between roughly 0.9 and 11 million T cells gave rise to some 490,000 cDNA molecules. TCRdb re-called the PCR reads with MiXCR, one entry per CDR3 protein. This sample carries fewer than 700,000 distinct CDR3 sequences, roughly 45% of them seen once, and the ten largest clones take roughly 1.7%. This CDR3 is 15 amino acids long. Looked up from germline, CDR1 is SEHNR and CDR2 is FQNEAQ (reference sequence). The receptor's source is a girl aged 10 to 17 with multiple sclerosis. Sequencing input: blood. V gene TRBV7-9 combines with J gene TRBJ2-5, with D perhaps TRBD1 or TRBD2 (7 bases each). TRBJ2-7 matches the DNA end more closely, so the J call is doubtful. This CDR3 reads CASSQGGATPYEQYF. The CDR3 DNA reads TGTGCCAGCTCTCAGGGGGGGGCGACCCCCTACGAGCAGTACTTC.